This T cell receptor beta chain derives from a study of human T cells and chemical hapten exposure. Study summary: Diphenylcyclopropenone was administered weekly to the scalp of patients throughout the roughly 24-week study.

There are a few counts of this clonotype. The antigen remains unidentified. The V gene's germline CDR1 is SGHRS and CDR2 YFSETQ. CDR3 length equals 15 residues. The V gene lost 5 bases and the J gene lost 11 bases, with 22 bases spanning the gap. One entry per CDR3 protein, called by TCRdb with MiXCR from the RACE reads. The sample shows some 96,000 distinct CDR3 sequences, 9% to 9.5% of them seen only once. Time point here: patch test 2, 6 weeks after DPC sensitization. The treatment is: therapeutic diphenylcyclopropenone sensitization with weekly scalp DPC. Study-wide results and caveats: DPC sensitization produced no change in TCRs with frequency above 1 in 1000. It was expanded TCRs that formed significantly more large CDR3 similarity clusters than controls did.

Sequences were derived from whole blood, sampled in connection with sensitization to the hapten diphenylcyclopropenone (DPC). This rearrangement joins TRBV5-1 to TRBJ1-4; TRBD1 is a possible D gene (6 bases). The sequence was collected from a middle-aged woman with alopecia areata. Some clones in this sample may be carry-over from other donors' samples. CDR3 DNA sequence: TGCGCCAGCAGTTCCGGACAGTCCCGGCGAGAGAAACTGTTTTTT. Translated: CASSSGQSRREKLFF.